This T cell receptor (beta chain) was recorded in a study of T cells in Graves' hyperthyroidism and ophthalmopathy (dated by TCRdb to about 2019). Describing the broader study: Peripheral blood was sampled at the time of initial diagnosis, prior to any treatment. To identify TCR V-J signatures that set the groups apart, the researchers used a discovery cohort of 100 patients, made up of around 42 with Graves' ophthalmopathy and 55 to 65 with stable Graves' hyperthyroidism. Whether ophthalmopathy could be predicted prospectively was tested in an independent validation cohort made up of fewer than 20 hyperthyroidism patients plus 17 patients who later progressed to ophthalmopathy. The 100 discovery patients were divided at random into training and test sets in a 7:3 ratio. Thyroid tissue and blood T-cell repertoires from six Graves' hyperthyroidism patients were also compared in the study. Once sampling was done, hyperthyroidism patients were given methimazole at a starting dose of 30 mg daily, whereas ophthalmopathy patients were given high-dose intravenous methylprednisolone. The paper describes TCR Vbeta CDR3 sequencing of around 140 peripheral blood samples, made up of 40 to 45 ophthalmopathy patients, roughly 75 hyperthyroidism patients and 17 progressor patients. Results and caveats for the whole study, not just this receptor: Sample size was not statistically predetermined, and blinding of investigators to group allocation was not performed. In validation, progression to ophthalmopathy was predicted by the model with more than 65% sensitivity and under 85% specificity, a median of roughly 6 months before onset. Most expanded thyroid clonotypes (frequency above 0.001) were also found in blood, which suggests that blood repertoires may mirror thyroid immune responses. A model built on a 13 V-J signature distinguished ophthalmopathy from stable hyperthyroidism, reaching approximately 89% sensitivity and around 81% specificity in cross-validation and 80%/75% in testing.

This clonotype was seen many times. This receptor's antigen is unknown. Nothing much larger sits one base from this clone, and base qualities are not available. The TCR beta CDR3 regions were amplified from RNA transcripts. The first round of RT-PCR for the TCR CDR3 was performed with the HTBI primer set and the Qiagen OneStep RT-PCR kit. The libraries were constructed in a second round of multiplex PCR and then size-selected and purified. The libraries were sequenced on an Illumina HiSeq2000 using paired-end 100 bp reads. The original methods were these. SOAPnuke was used to process the raw data, with reads discarded if the reads contained adapters or uncalled bases, had a mean Phred below 15, or lacked an exact constant-primer or identifier match. High-quality paired reads were merged using COPE v1.2.5, and each unique nucleotide sequence was defined as a clonotype. MiTCR v1.1 was used to align the clonotypes against IMGT TRBV, TRBD and TRBJ reference segments. Analysis was restricted to V-J combinations with a frequency above 0.0001, which covered about 99% of repertoires. The TCS score was defined as the ratio of F50 (clonal expansion) to E x V (chaos), calculated using BLOSUM62-based TCRdist between CDR3 peptides within each V-J. Welch's t-statistics and random forest reduced roughly 540 V-J features to roughly 13, which were used in a naive Bayes classifier (R e1071). Thyroid-blood repertoire similarity was quantified with the Morisita-Horn index. TCRdb passed the public sequencing reads through fastp at Q25 and MiXCR, retaining productive beta sequences. Merged by CDR3 protein, the rows form single entries marked with the most common genes and DNA. TCRdb assigned the V and J calls; the authors' analysis was not used. The sample yields 600,000 to 800,000 distinct CDR3 sequences; 35% were counted once. The top ten constitute around 29% of the sample.

Stable Graves' hyperthyroidism was defined as the absence of progression to ophthalmopathy over 18 months of follow-up. Hyperthyroidism patients were newly diagnosed, with disease duration under 2 months, and aged 18 to 65 years. Any patient with an uncontrolled infection, another autoimmune disease, pregnancy or lactation was excluded. Diagnoses were established on the basis of clinical symptoms, serum thyroxine and TRAb, thyroid ultrasound, and orbital computed tomography. Ficoll-Paque density gradient centrifugation was used to isolate PBMCs from about 9 ml of fresh peripheral blood. Total RNA was extracted using Trizol reagent, and RNA quality was assessed on an Agilent 2100 Bioanalyzer. The V end gives up 3 bases and the J end 3 bases, leaving 3 bases in the junction not matched to a gene. In the germline V gene (reference sequence), CDR1 corresponds to DFQATT and CDR2 to SNEGSKA. Inclusive of the bounding cysteine and phenylalanine, the CDR3 is 13 residues long. The DNA shown is the 39-base CDR3, in frame from base 1.

Sequencing input: blood. The chain is assembled from TRBV20-1 and TRBJ1-1, and 8 junctional nucleotides match TRBD1. The sequence derives from a woman between 40 and 50 years old with Graves' hyperthyroidism. The CDR3 protein is CSARDRADTEAFF. Here is the DNA: TGCAGTGCTAGGGACAGGGCGGACACTGAAGCTTTCTTT.